Following are 30 T cell receptor beta chains from one sample sequenced in a study of blood T cell repertoires in COVID-19. The data were produced by immunoSEQ multiplex PCR, yet TCRdb's version contains in-frame clones alone and is incomplete. The repertoire holds 350,000 to 450,000 clones, 75% to 90% seen once, with about 1.4% in the top ten. The source material was peripheral blood. These receptors all come from a woman aged 40 to 50 with COVID-19, enrolled during active disease.

The gene calls are TRBV3-1 (or the pseudogene TRBV3-2) and TRBJ2-7; D is perhaps TRBD2 (5 bases). Trimming pared 7 bases from V and 4 bases from J, leaving 8 bases between. Germline assignment: CDR1 LGHDT and CDR2 YNNKEL (reference sequence). This CDR3 is built from 11 residues. CDR3 sequence: CASTGGYEQYF. CDR3 nucleotides: TGTGCCAGCACCGGAGGATACGAGCAGTACTTC.

The genes are TRBV28 and TRBJ2-5; D is possibly TRBD1 (6 bases). Germline V gives CDR1 MDHEN, CDR2 SYDVKM. V was pared by 6 bases and J by 2 bases, with 13 bases between. The CDR3 has 14 amino acids. The CDR3 sequence: CASSRDRFQETQYF. DNA for the CDR3: TGTGCCAGCAGCCGCGACAGGTTTCAAGAGACCCAGTACTTC.

CDR3 in amino acids: CASSFRLAGGDTQYF. The CDR3 nucleotides are TGCGCCAGCAGCTTCCGACTAGCGGGAGGAGATACGCAGTATTTT. This chain joins TRBV5-1 and TRBJ2-3, with 13 bases lining up with TRBD2. This CDR3 is built from 15 residues. V trimming: 2 bases; J trimming: 5 bases; junction bases outside the gene matches: 2. CDR1 and CDR2 from the germline V gene are SGHRS and YFSETQ.

CDR3 sequence (DNA): TGTGCCAGCAGCGTAGATGAGGGCCAGGGGTATGGCTACACCTTC. Translated, it gives CASSVDEGQGYGYTF. The chain employs TRBV9 and TRBJ1-2; D perhaps matches TRBD1 (6 bases). Per the germline V gene, CDR1 is SGDLS and CDR2 is YYNGEE. Trimming took off 0 bases at V and 5 bases at J, with 14 bases between the two ends. The CDR3 is 15 residues long.

This chain links TRBV6-5 with TRBJ2-3; D gene ambiguous. CDR3 length: 11 residues. V lost 7 bases to trimming and J lost 6 bases, with 8 bases between them. Germline CDR1 is MNHEY and CDR2 is SVGAGI. The CDR3 sequence: CASTLGDTQYF. The CDR3, as DNA: TGTGCCAGCACGCTTGGCGATACGCAGTATTTT.

This chain connects TRBV7-9 to TRBJ1-2; maybe TRBD1 (6 bases). The CDR3 covers 15 residues. V was trimmed by 5 bases and J by 0 bases, leaving 13 bases between them. Germline values: CDR1 SEHNR, CDR2 FQNEAQ (reference sequence). The CDR3 DNA sequence: TGTGCCAGCAGCCCTACAGGGTTAGCTAACTATGGCTACACCTTC. Amino acid sequence: CASSPTGLANYGYTF.

The chain combines TRBV28 with TRBJ1-6; 10 nucleotides match TRBD1. CDR3 length: 16 residues. V lost 6 bases, J lost 6 bases, and 8 bases stayed unmatched. Germline CDR1 and CDR2: MDHEN and SYDVKM. This chain's CDR3 is CASSGTGVRGNSPLHF. CDR3 nucleotides: TGTGCCAGCAGCGGGACAGGGGTTAGAGGTAATTCACCCCTCCACTTT.

The V gene is TRBV6-5, the J gene TRBJ1-5; D possibly corresponds to TRBD1 (5 bases). The CDR3 has 15 amino acids. Germline CDR1 and CDR2: MNHEY and SVGAGI. Trimming pared 8 bases from V and 1 base from J, leaving 15 bases between. For the CDR3, the DNA is TGTGCCAGCGCGGGCGGGGCAGGCAGCAATCAGCCCCAGCATTTT. Encoded protein: CASAGGAGSNQPQHF.

Comment on this clone: Other DNA sequences in the sample encode the same CDR3. The rearrangement joins TRBV11-3 to TRBJ1-1, with TRBD1 matching 8 bases. The V segment lost 3 bases and the J segment 4 bases; nucleotides outside the gene matches: 1. Germline lookup yields CDR1 SGHNT and CDR2 YENEEA. The CDR3 has 13 amino acids. CDR3 bases: TGTGCCAGCAGCTTCACAGGGGGCACTGAAGCTTTCTTT. Protein: CASSFTGGTEAFF.

This sequence joins TRBV4-2 and TRBJ1-2; D is possibly TRBD1 (6 bases). V lost 3 bases and J lost 0, with 11 bases in between. Per the germline V gene, CDR1 is LGHNA and CDR2 is YNFKEQ. The CDR3 totals 15 residues. The CDR3 sequence is CASSHRQEANYGYTF. CDR3 DNA sequence: TGTGCCAGCAGCCATAGACAGGAGGCTAACTATGGCTACACCTTC.

The CDR3 nucleotides read TGTGCCAGCAGCCCCCTTGGGAGGGAGAGCGGCTACACCTTC. Translated, it gives CASSPLGRESGYTF. The V and J genes are TRBV6-5 and TRBJ1-2; D gene unclear. V was clipped by 6 bases and J by 8 bases, with 19 bases between them. CDR3 length equals 14 residues. Germline V lookup: CDR1 MNHEY, CDR2 SVGAGI.

V usage is TRBV7-9 and J usage is TRBJ1-2; 9 bases map to TRBD1. The germline V gene encodes CDR1 SEHNR and CDR2 FQNEAQ (reference sequence). The CDR3 is made up of 14 amino acids. J gave up 4 bases and V 4 bases, and 4 bases lay outside the gene matches. The CDR3: CASSSDRGGYGYTF. The DNA for the CDR3 is TGTGCCAGCAGCTCGGACAGGGGCGGCTATGGCTACACCTTC.

On this clone itself: This specimen includes other DNA sequences encoding the same CDR3. The chain couples TRBV18 to TRBJ1-5; no firm D call. Trimming pared 1 base from V and 1 base from J, leaving 8 bases between. Germline CDR1 and CDR2: KGHSH and LQKENI. The CDR3 sequence is 15 residues long. As DNA, the CDR3 is TGTGCCAGCTCACCACTGGGAGGGAGCAATCAGCCCCAGCATTTT. Translated, it gives CASSPLGGSNQPQHF.

The rearrangement joins TRBV9 to TRBJ1-3; D is uncertain. Germline values: CDR1 SGDLS, CDR2 YYNGEE. This CDR3 region has 16 residues. The V gene lost 4 bases and the J gene lost 0 bases, with 14 bases spanning the gap. The CDR3 loop reads CASSISHLGSGNTIYF. DNA of the CDR3: TGTGCCAGCAGCATCAGCCACCTAGGCTCTGGAAACACCATATATTTT.

V usage is TRBV10-3 and J usage is TRBJ1-6, with TRBD1 as a possible D gene (6 bases). V was clipped by 0 bases and J by 0 bases, with 12 bases between them. There are 18 residues in the CDR3. CDR1 and CDR2 from the germline V gene are ENHRY and SYGVKD. The CDR3 protein is CAISESQTGSSYNSPLHF. The DNA for the CDR3 is TGTGCCATCAGTGAGTCCCAGACAGGTAGCTCCTATAATTCACCCCTCCACTTT.

The V and J genes are TRBV2 and TRBJ2-7; TRBD2 matches at 10 bases. This CDR3 comprises 20 residues. Germline trimming cut 10 bases from V and 3 bases from J; bases unmatched to any gene: 27. Germline loops: CDR1 SNHLY, CDR2 FYNNEI. CDR3 nucleotide sequence: TGTGCCACAAAAAGGGATCTAGCGGGAGTGACTAACGCCTTCTTCTACGAGCAGTACTTC. It encodes CATKRDLAGVTNAFFYEQYF.

The chain employs TRBV6-2 or TRBV6-3 and TRBJ1-5, with a weak D call TRBD1 (5 bases). Germline loops: CDR1 MNHEY, CDR2 SVGEGT. The CDR3 sequence is 15 residues long. Trimming removed 2 bases from V and 2 bases from J, with 10 bases in between. The CDR3 is CASSYRVGGNQPQHF. The CDR3 DNA reads as TGTGCCAGCAGTTACAGGGTAGGGGGCAATCAGCCCCAGCATTTT.

This chain links TRBV4-1 with TRBJ1-3; perhaps TRBD1 as D (6 bases). The CDR3 is 16 amino acids. The ends were cut back, 3 bases at V and 0 bases at J, with 12 bases in the middle. Germline CDR1 MGHRA, CDR2 YSYEKL. The CDR3 sequence is CASSHNQGSSGNTIYF. CDR3 nucleotides: TGCGCCAGCAGCCATAACCAGGGGAGCTCTGGAAACACCATATATTTT.

The genes are TRBV30 and TRBJ1-1, with TRBD1 as a possible D gene (5 bases). From germline, CDR1 is GTSNPN and CDR2 SVGIG (reference sequence). This CDR3 is 15 amino acids long. Deletions cut 0 bases from V and 1 base from J, with 12 bases between. The CDR3 sequence: CAWSVSLGGNTEAFF. The CDR3 bases are TGTGCCTGGAGTGTTAGTCTCGGGGGGAACACTGAAGCTTTCTTT. Full variable domain (missing parts from reference TRBV30 and TRBJ1-1): SQTIHQWPATLVQPVGSPLSLECTVEGTSNPNLYWYRQAAGRGLQLLFYSVGIGQISSEVPQNLSASRPQDRQFILSSKKLLLSDSGFYLCAWSVSLGGNTEAFFGQGTRLTVV.

V gene TRBV6-2 or TRBV6-3 combines with J gene TRBJ2-1, with TRBD1 as a possible D gene (5 bases). Trimming left V 0 bases short and J 4 bases short, with 19 bases between. The CDR3 runs 18 residues. Germline lookup yields CDR1 MNHEY and CDR2 SVGEGT. The CDR3 sequence: CASSYSESRTNLYNEQFF. CDR3 bases: TGTGCCAGCAGTTACTCGGAGTCCAGGACAAACCTTTACAATGAGCAGTTCTTC.

V gene TRBV7-2 combines with J gene TRBJ2-4; TRBD2 matches 8 bases. The ends lost 4 bases at V and 7 bases at J; junction bases unmatched: 6. The CDR3 is 14 residues long. Germline loops: CDR1 SGHTA, CDR2 FQGNSA. In DNA, the CDR3 is TGTGCCAGCAGCTCCGGGGGGGCAAGGAACATTCAGTACTTC. Protein product: CASSSGGARNIQYF.

The chain employs TRBV7-9 and TRBJ1-2, with TRBD1 as a possible D gene (6 bases). Germline lookup yields CDR1 SEHNR and CDR2 FQNEAQ (reference sequence). The CDR3 is 15 amino acids. Trimming removed 1 base from V and 4 bases from J, with 13 bases in between. The CDR3 region is CASSLEERGTYGYTF. CDR3 bases: TGTGCCAGCAGCTTAGAGGAGAGGGGGACCTATGGCTACACCTTC.

V and J are TRBV9 and TRBJ1-4; D remains ambiguous. Trimming shortened V by 7 bases and J by 7 bases, and 14 bases separated the two germline ends. Germline-derived CDR1 and CDR2 are SGDLS and YYNGEE. The CDR3 length is 13 residues. The CDR3 loop is CASQGVGSEKLFF. DNA of the CDR3: TGTGCCAGCCAAGGCGTGGGGAGTGAAAAACTGTTTTTT.

The chain combines TRBV24-1 with TRBJ2-2; a weak D match, TRBD2 (6 bases). Germline values: CDR1 KGHDR, CDR2 SFDVKD. The CDR3 totals 16 residues. V lost 6 bases, J lost 0 bases, and 13 bases lay in between. The CDR3 nucleotides read TGTGCCACCAGTCTGGGGGGTTCCCCGAACACCGGGGAGCTGTTTTTT. This codes for CATSLGGSPNTGELFF.

The chain links TRBV27 to TRBJ2-5, with 12 bases identical to TRBD2. CDR1 and CDR2 from the germline V gene are MNHEY and SMNVEV (reference sequence). The CDR3 is 17 amino acids. Trimming at V came to 9 bases and at J to 0 bases, leaving 11 bases not matched to a gene. CDR3 bases: TGTGCCAGTAAAAGACTAGCGGGGGCCTCGTACCAAGAGACCCAGTACTTC. Its protein is CASKRLAGASYQETQYF.

This chain links TRBV18 with TRBJ2-1; TRBD2 agrees at 8 bases. With V trimmed by 2 bases and J by 5 bases, 5 bases remained unmatched. The CDR3 loop spans 15 amino acids. The germline V gene encodes CDR1 KGHSH and CDR2 LQKENI. In DNA form, the CDR3 reads TGTGCCAGCTCACCATCCTTAGCGGGGAACAATGAGCAGTTCTTC. Translating it yields CASSPSLAGNNEQFF.

The chain recombines TRBV6-5 with TRBJ1-3; the D gene is possibly TRBD1 (5 bases). The V gene lost 6 bases and the J gene lost 8 bases, with 20 bases spanning the gap. The CDR3 extends over 15 amino acids. Germline loops: CDR1 MNHEY, CDR2 SVGAGI. CDR3 amino acids: CASRPPGGRIDTIYF. DNA for the CDR3: TGTGCCAGCAGACCCCCGGGGGGAAGAATCGACACCATATATTTT.

V gene TRBV29-1 combines with J gene TRBJ1-1; D call uncertain. CDR1 SQVTM and CDR2 ANQGSEA come from the germline V gene. The CDR3 is 12 amino acids. Trimming stripped 6 bases from V and 6 bases from J, with 14 bases between. For the CDR3, the DNA is TGCAGCGTGTCTCAGGAATTCGCTGAAGCTTTCTTT. Amino acid sequence: CSVSQEFAEAFF.

The rearrangement joins TRBV9 to TRBJ1-1, with TRBD1 matching 9 bases. The CDR3 is 17 amino acids. Germline CDR1 SGDLS, CDR2 YYNGEE. After removal of 3 bases from V and 2 bases from J, the junction contained 11 bases not matched to a gene. This CDR3 reads CASSAPGTGKGNTEAFF. The CDR3 region has the DNA TGTGCCAGCAGCGCTCCCGGGACAGGGAAGGGAAACACTGAAGCTTTCTTT.

This rearrangement joins TRBV14 to TRBJ2-5, with D possibly matching TRBD2 (6 bases). CDR1 SGHDN and CDR2 FVKESK come from the germline V gene. This CDR3 spans 17 amino acids. The V end was cut by 0 bases, the J end by 5 bases, with 19 bases between. Here the CDR3 DNA reads TGTGCCAGCAGCCAAGATCGGGGGACCGTGTGGGGGGAGACCCAGTACTTC. Its translation: CASSQDRGTVWGETQYF.